This T cell receptor (beta chain) was sequenced during a study of a mutant IDH1 vaccine in newly diagnosed glioma. About this clone itself: Its specificity is not known.

Per germline, CDR1 LGHNA and CDR2 YNFKEQ. The CDR3 consists of 15 residues. With 0 bases removed from V and 10 bases from J, the gap between germline ends came to 15 bases. The time point: week 5, during vaccination. Vaccination comprised doses that each held 300 ug of mutant IDH1 20-mer peptide, plus topical imiquimod. Sequenced by immunoSEQ multiplex PCR; TCRdb stores in-frame clones only, minus some. Of approximately 39,000 clones listed, roughly 79% are singletons. The specimen comprised PBMCs, sampled from a glioma patient whose treatment included an IDH1 peptide vaccine. This chain joins TRBV4-2 and TRBJ1-4; perhaps TRBD1 as D (6 bases). The clonotype was recovered from a man aged 50 or older with glioma. In nucleotides, the CDR3 is TGTGCCAGCAGCCAAGATCCACAGGGAACGGGAAAACTGTTTTTT. Protein product: CASSQDPQGTGKLFF.